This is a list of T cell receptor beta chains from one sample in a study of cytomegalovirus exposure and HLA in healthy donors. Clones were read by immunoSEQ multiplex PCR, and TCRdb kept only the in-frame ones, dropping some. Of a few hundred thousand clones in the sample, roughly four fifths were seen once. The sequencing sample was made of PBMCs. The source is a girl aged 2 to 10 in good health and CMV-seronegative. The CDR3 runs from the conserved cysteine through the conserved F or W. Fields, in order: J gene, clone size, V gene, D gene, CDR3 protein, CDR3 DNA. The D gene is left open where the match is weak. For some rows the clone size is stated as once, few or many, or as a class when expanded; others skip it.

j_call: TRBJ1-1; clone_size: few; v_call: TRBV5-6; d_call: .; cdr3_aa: CASSSPQELNTEAFF; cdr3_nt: TGTGCCAGCAGCTCCCCTCAGGAACTGAACACTGAAGCTTTCTTT
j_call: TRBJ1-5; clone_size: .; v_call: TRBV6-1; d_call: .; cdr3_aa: CASGRRGNNQPQHF; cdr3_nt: TGTGCCAGCGGCCGACGGGGGAACAATCAGCCCCAGCATTTT
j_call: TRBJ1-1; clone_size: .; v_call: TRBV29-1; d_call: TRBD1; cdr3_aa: CSATGATEAFF; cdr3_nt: TGCAGCGCGACAGGGGCCACTGAAGCTTTCTTT
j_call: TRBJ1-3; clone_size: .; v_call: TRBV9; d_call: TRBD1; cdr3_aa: CASSVGRGLLENTIYF; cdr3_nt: TGTGCCAGCAGCGTAGGCAGGGGGCTTCTGGAAAACACCATATATTTT
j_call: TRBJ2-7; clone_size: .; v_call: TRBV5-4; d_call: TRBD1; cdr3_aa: CASSSPGQGAYEQYF; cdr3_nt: TGTGCCAGCAGCTCACCGGGACAGGGGGCCTACGAGCAGTACTTC
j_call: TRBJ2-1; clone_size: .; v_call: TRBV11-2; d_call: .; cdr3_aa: CASSLRGDSSYNEQFF; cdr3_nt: TGTGCCAGCAGCTTAAGGGGGGACAGCTCGTACAATGAGCAGTTCTTC
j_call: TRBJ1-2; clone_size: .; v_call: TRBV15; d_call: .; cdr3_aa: CATSREKTGRGGYTF; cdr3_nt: TGTGCCACCAGCAGAGAAAAGACAGGCCGGGGAGGCTACACCTTC
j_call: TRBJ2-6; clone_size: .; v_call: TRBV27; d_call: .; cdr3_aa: CASRGNSGANVLTF; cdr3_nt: TGTGCCAGCAGGGGCAACTCTGGGGCCAACGTCCTGACTTTC
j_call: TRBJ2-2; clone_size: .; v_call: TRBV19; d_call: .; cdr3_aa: CASSLTETGELFF; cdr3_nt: TGTGCCAGTAGCCTGACAGAAACCGGGGAGCTGTTTTTT
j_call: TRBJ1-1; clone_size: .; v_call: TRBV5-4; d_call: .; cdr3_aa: CASSSQGAGVAFF; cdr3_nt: TGTGCCAGCAGCTCTCAGGGTGCAGGAGTCGCTTTCTTT
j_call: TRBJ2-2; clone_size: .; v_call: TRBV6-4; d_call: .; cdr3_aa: CASSVSQGAGELFF; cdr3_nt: TGTGCCAGCAGTGTCTCACAGGGAGCCGGGGAGCTGTTTTTT